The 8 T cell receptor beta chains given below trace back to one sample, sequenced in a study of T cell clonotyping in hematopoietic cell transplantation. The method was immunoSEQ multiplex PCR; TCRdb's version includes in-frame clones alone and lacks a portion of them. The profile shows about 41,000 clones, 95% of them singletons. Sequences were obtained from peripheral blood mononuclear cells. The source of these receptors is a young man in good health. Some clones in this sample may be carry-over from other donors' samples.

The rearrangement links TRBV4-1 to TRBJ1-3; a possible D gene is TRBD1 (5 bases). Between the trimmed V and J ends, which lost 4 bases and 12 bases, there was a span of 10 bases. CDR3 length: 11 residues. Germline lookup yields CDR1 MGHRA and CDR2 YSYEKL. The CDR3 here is CASSRDRSIYF. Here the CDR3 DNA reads TGCGCCAGCAGCCGAGACAGAAGCATATATTTT.

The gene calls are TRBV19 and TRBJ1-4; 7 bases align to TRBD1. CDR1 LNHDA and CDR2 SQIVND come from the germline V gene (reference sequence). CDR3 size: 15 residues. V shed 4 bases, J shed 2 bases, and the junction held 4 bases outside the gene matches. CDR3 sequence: CASSTTGTTNEKLFF. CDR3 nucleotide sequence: TGTGCCAGTAGTACGACAGGGACCACTAATGAAAAACTGTTTTTT.

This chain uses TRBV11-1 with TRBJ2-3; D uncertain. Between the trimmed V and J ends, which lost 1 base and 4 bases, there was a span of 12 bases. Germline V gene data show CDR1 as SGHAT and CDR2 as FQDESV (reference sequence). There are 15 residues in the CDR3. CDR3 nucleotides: TGTGCCAGCAGCTTAGAGGCCAGGCCGGCAGATACGCAGTATTTT. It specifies CASSLEARPADTQYF.

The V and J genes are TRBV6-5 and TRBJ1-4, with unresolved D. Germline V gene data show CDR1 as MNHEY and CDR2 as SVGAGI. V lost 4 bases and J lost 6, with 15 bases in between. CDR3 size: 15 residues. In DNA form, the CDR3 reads TGTGCCAGCAGTTTTCGCGCAACAGTTGATGAAAAACTGTTTTTT. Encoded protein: CASSFRATVDEKLFF.

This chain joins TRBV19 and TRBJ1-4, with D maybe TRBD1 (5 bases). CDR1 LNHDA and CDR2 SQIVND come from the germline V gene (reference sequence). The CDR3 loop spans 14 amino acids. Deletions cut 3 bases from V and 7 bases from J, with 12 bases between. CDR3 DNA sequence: TGTGCCAGTAGTATGGGCAGGGTGGGTGAAAAACTGTTTTTT. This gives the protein CASSMGRVGEKLFF.

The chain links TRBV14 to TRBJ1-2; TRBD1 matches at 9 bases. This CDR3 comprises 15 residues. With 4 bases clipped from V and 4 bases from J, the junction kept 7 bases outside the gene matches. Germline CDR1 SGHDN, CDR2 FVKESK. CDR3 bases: TGTGCCAGCAGCCCGGGACAGGGATTTATCTATGGCTACACCTTC. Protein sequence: CASSPGQGFIYGYTF.

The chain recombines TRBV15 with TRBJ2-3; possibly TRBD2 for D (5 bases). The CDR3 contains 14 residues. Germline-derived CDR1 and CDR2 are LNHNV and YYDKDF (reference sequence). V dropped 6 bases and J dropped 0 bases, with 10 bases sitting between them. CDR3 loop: CATRGLASTDTQYF. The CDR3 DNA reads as TGTGCCACCAGGGGCCTAGCTAGCACAGATACGCAGTATTTT.

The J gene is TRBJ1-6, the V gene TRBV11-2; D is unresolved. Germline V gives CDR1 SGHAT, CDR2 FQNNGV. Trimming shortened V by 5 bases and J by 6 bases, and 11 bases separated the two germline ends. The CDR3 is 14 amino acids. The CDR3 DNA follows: TGTGCCAGCAGCCACATTGCACTTAATTCACCCCTCCACTTT. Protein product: CASSHIALNSPLHF.